This passage covers 12 T cell receptor beta chains from one sample sequenced in a study of shared clonotypes between healthy human individuals. Repertoires were generated with immunoSEQ multiplex PCR, while TCRdb's copy carries only in-frame clones and drops some. The sample includes roughly 1,600,000 clones, 98% to 99% seen only once; the top ten take 0.36%. Source material: naive CD4+ T cells sorted from blood. Described subset: CD45RA+ positively selected. The receptors derive from a man aged 25 to 40 in good health.

V gene TRBV21-1 combines with J gene TRBJ1-5. TRBV21-1 represents a pseudogene. The CDR3 is 17 amino acids. Here the CDR3 DNA reads TGTGCCAGCAGCAAAGCGCTAGGAGGGGGGCTCAGGCAGCCCCAGCATTTT. Amino acid sequence: CASSKALGGGLRQPQHF.

This clone was seen only once. The chain recombines TRBV6-6 with TRBJ2-7, with 10 bases lining up with TRBD2. Losses at the gene ends were 2 bases for V and 5 bases for J; bases not matched to a gene: 9. The CDR3 has 16 amino acids. The germline gives CDR1 MNHNY, CDR2 SVGAGI (reference sequence). CDR3 sequence: CASSYPPSGSRNEQYF. As DNA, the CDR3 is TGTGCCAGCAGTTACCCCCCTAGCGGGAGTCGCAACGAGCAGTACTTC.

In its sample, this clone was seen once. This chain joins TRBV21-1 and TRBJ2-1; the D call in the table, TRBD2, was not verified against the DNA. TRBV21-1 is described as a pseudogene. CDR3 size: 16 residues. In DNA form, the CDR3 reads TGTGCCAGCAGCACCACACTAGGGATCTCCTACAATGAGCAGTTCTTC. This gives the protein CASSTTLGISYNEQFF.

This sequence joins TRBV21-1 and TRBJ2-1; TRBD1, the D gene given by the table, was not confirmed from the DNA. TRBV21-1 corresponds to a pseudogene. CDR3 length equals 14 residues. CDR3 DNA sequence: TGTGCCAGCAGGGGACAGGGTGACGACAATGAGCAGTTCTTC. Translation gives CASRGQGDDNEQFF.

The chain combines TRBV19 with TRBJ2-7; D not certain. This CDR3 region has 14 residues. With 5 bases removed from V and 2 bases from J, the gap between germline ends came to 13 bases. Per germline, CDR1 LNHDA and CDR2 SQIVND (reference sequence). DNA for the CDR3: TGTGCCAGTAGTGTGAACATGGAAACCTACGAGCAGTACTTC. Protein product: CASSVNMETYEQYF.

V usage is TRBV7-8 and J usage is TRBJ2-3; weak D call: TRBD2 (6 bases). The V end was cut by 2 bases, the J end by 0 bases, with 9 bases between. CDR1 and CDR2 from the germline V gene are SGHVS and FQNEAQ. CDR3 length equals 15 residues. Here the CDR3 DNA reads TGTGCCAGCAGCTTATGGGCGGGGAGCACAGATACGCAGTATTTT. Its translation is CASSLWAGSTDTQYF.

This clone was observed once. The rearrangement links TRBV18 to TRBJ1-4; D is unclear. Germline-derived CDR1 and CDR2 are KGHSH and LQKENI. The CDR3 totals 14 residues. V was cut by 3 bases and J by 8 bases, with 13 bases left in between. CDR3 nucleotide sequence: TGTGCCAGCTCACCCTCCGGAACCGCCGAAAAACTGTTTTTT. This encodes CASSPSGTAEKLFF.

With respect to this clone: Other DNA sequences in this sample translate to the same CDR3. The V call is TRBV7-7, the J call TRBJ2-2, with TRBD1 as a possible D gene (6 bases). The CDR3 spans 13 residues. In germline, CDR1 is SSHAT, CDR2 FNYEAQ (reference sequence). Trimming pared 5 bases from V and 6 bases from J, leaving 10 bases between. The CDR3 coding sequence is TGTGCCAGCAGCCCATCAGGGGCCGGGGAGCTGTTTTTT. It encodes CASSPSGAGELFF.

This chain uses TRBV29-1 with TRBJ2-1, with TRBD2 matching 13 bases. This CDR3 has 19 amino acids. The germline V gene encodes CDR1 SQVTM and CDR2 ANQGSEA. The J segment lost 4 bases and the V segment lost 5 bases, leaving 17 bases of the junction unmatched. Written as DNA, the CDR3 is TGCAGCGTTAACGCGCGAGAACTAGCGGGAGGGACGAGTTACAATGAGCAGTTCTTC. Its translation is CSVNARELAGGTSYNEQFF.

The V gene is TRBV6-5, the J gene TRBJ1-1; D uncertain. Germline V CDR1 and CDR2: MNHEY, SVGAGI. Trimming took off 4 bases at V and 6 bases at J, with 9 bases between the two ends. The CDR3 is 12 amino acids. The CDR3 DNA reads TGTGCCAGCAGTTCAGGTCTCCCTGAAGCTTTCTTT. Translating it yields CASSSGLPEAFF.

This clone was counted once. The chain links TRBV14 to TRBJ2-2, with 7 bases aligning to TRBD2. After removal of 1 base from V and 7 bases from J, the junction contained 6 bases not matched to a gene. The CDR3 loop spans 15 amino acids. The V gene's germline CDR1 is SGHDN and CDR2 FVKESK. CDR3 coding DNA: TGTGCCAGCAGCCAAGCCCGATGGGAGGGCGGGGAGCTGTTTTTT. This codes for CASSQARWEGGELFF. Looking up the rest from reference TRBV14 and TRBJ2-2 gives the full variable domain: EAGVTQFPSHSVIEKGQTVTLRCDPISGHDNLYWYRRVMGKEIKFLLHFVKESKQDESGMPNNRFLAERTGGTYSTLKVQPAELEDSGVYFCASSQARWEGGELFFGEGSRLTVL.

The chain employs TRBV5-1 and TRBJ2-5; 7 bases are a match to TRBD2. Per germline, CDR1 SGHRS and CDR2 YFSETQ. This CDR3 has 15 residues. With 2 bases clipped from V and 5 bases from J, the junction kept 9 bases outside the gene matches. CDR3 bases: TGCGCCAGCAGCTTAGCGGGAAAACGTGTTGAGACCCAGTACTTC. Amino acids: CASSLAGKRVETQYF.